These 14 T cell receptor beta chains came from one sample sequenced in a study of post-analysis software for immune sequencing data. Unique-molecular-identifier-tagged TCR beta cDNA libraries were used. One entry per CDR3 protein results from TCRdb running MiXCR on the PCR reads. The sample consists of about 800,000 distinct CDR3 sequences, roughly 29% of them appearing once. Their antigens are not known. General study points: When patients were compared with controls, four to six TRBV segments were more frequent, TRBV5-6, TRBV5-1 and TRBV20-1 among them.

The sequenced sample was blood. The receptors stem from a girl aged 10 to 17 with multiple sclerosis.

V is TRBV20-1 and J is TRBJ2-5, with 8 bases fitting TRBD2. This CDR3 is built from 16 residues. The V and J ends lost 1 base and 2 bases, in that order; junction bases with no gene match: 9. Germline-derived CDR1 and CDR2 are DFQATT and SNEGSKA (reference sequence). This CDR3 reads CSARVPSGRHQETQYF. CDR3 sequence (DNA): TGCAGTGCTAGAGTCCCTAGCGGGCGACATCAAGAGACCCAGTACTTC.

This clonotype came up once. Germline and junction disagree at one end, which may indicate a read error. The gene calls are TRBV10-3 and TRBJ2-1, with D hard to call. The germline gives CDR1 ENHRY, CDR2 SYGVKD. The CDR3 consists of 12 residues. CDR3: CAIRQNNNVQFF. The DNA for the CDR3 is TGTGCCATCCGGCAGAACAACAATGTGCAGTTCTTC.

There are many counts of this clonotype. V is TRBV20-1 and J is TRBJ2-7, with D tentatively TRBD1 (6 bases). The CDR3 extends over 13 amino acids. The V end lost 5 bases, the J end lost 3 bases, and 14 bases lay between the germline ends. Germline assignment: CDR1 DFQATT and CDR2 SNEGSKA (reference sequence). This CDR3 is CSALRPDSYEQYF. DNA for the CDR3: TGCAGTGCTCTGCGACCGGACAGCTACGAGCAGTACTTC.

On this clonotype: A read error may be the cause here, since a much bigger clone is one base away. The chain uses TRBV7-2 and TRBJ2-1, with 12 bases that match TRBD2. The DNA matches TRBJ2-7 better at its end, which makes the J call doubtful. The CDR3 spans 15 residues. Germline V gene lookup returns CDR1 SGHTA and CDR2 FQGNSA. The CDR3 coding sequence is TGTGCCAGCAGACTAGCGGGAGGCCCCTACAATGAGCAGTACTTC. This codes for CASRLAGGPYNEQYF.

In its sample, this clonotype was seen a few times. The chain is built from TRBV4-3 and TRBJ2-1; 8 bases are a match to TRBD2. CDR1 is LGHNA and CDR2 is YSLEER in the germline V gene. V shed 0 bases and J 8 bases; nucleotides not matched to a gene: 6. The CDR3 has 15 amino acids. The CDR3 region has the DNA TGCGCCAGCAGCCAAGACCGGACTAGCAGCGATGAGCAGTTCTTC. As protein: CASSQDRTSSDEQFF.

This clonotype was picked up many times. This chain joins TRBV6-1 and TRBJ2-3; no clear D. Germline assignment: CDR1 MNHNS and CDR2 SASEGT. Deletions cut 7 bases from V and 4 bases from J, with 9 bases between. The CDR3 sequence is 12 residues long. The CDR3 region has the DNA TGTGCCAGCACCTCCTCAGCAGATACGCAGTATTTT. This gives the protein CASTSSADTQYF.

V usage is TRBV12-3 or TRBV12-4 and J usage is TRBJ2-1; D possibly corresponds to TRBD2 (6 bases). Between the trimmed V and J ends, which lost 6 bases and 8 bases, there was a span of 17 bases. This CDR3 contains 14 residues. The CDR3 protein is CASSPRLEGDEQFF. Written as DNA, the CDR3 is TGTGCCAGCAGCCCCCGACTAGAGGGCGATGAGCAGTTCTTC.

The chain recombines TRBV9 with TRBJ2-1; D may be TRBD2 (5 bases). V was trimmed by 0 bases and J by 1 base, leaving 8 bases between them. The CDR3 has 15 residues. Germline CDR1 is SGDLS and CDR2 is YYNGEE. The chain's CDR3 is CASSVDGDSYNEQFF. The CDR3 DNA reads TGTGCCAGCAGCGTAGACGGGGATTCCTACAATGAGCAGTTCTTC.

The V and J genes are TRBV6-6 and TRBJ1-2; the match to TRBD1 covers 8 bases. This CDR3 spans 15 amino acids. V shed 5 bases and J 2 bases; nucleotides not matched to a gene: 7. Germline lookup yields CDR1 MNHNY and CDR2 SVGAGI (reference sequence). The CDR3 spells CASSQGRDRNYGYTF. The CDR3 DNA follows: TGTGCCAGCAGTCAAGGCCGGGACAGGAACTATGGCTACACCTTC.

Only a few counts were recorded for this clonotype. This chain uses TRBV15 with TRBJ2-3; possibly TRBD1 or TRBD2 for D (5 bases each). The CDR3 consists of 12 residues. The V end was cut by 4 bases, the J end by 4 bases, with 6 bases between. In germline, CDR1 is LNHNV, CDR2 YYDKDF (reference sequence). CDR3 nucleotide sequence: TGTGCCACCAGCATGGGGGCAGATACGCAGTATTTT. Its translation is CATSMGADTQYF.

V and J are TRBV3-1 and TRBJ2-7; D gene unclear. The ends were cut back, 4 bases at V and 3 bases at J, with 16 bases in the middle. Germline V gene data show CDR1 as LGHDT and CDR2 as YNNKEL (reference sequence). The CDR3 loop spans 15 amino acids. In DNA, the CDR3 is TGTGCCAGCAGCCGGAACCCAGGAGCTAGCTACGAGCAGTACTTC. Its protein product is CASSRNPGASYEQYF.

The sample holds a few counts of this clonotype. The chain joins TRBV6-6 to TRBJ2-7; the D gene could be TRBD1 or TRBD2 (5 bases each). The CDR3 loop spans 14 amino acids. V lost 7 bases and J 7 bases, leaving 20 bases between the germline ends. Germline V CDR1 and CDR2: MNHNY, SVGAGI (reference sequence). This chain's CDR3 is CASNLGTPVGEQYF. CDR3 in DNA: TGTGCCAGCAACTTGGGGACCCCAGTGGGGGAGCAGTACTTC.

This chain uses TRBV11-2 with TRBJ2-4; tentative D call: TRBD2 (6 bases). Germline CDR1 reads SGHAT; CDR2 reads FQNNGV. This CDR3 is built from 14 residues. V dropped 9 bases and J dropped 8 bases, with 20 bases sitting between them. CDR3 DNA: TGTGCCAGTCGGAGGGCGGTGGAAAGAGACATTCAGTACTTC. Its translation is CASRRAVERDIQYF. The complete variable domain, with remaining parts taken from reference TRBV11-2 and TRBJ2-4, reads EAGVAQSPRYKIIEKRQSVAFWCNPISGHATLYWYQQILGQGPKLLIQFQNNGVVDDSQLPKDRFSAERLKGVDSTLKIQPAKLEDSAVYLCASRRAVERDIQYFGAGTRLSVL.

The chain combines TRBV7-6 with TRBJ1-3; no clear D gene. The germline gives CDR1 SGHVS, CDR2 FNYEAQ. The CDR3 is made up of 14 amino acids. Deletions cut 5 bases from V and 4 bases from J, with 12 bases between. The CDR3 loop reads CASSLVRSGNTIYF. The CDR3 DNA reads TGTGCCAGCAGCCTCGTGCGTTCAGGAAACACCATATATTTT.